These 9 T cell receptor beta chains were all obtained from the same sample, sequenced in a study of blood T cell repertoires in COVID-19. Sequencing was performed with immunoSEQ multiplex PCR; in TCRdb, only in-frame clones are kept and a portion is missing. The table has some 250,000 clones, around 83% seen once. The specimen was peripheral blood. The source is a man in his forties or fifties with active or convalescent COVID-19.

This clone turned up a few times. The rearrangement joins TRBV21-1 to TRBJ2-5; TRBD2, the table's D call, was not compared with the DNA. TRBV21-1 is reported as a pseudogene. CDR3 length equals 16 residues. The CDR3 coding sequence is TGTGCCAGCAGCAAAGGGGACTCCCGAGGGGAAGAGACCCAGTACTTC. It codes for CASSKGDSRGEETQYF.

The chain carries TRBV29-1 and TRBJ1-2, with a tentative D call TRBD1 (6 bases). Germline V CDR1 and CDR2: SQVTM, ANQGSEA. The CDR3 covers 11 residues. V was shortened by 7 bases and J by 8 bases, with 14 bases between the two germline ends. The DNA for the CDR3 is TGCAGCGCACAGACAGGTGGCGGCTACACCTTC. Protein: CSAQTGGGYTF.

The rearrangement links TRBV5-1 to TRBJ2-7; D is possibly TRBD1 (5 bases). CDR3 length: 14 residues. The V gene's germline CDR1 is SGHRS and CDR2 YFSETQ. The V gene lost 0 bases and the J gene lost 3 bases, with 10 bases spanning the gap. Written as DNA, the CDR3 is TGCGCCAGCAGCTTGGCCGACAGCTTCTACGAGCAGTACTTC. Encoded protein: CASSLADSFYEQYF.

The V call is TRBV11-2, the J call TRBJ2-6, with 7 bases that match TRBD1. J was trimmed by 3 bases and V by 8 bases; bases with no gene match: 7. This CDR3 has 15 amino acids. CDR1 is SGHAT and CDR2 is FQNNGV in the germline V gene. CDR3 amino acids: CASHRGPSGANVLTF. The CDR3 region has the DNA TGTGCCAGCCACAGGGGACCGAGTGGGGCCAACGTCCTGACTTTC.

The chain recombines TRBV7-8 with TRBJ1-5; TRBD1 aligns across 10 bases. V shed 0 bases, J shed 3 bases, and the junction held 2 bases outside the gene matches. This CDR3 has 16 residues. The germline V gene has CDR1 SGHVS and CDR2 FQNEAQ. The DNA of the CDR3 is TGTGCCAGCAGCTTAGCCGGGACAGGGGCCAATCAGCCCCAGCATTTT. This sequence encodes CASSLAGTGANQPQHF.

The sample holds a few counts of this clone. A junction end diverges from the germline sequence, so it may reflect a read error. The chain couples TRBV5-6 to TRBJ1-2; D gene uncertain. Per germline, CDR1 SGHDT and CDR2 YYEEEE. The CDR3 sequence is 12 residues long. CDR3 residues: CASSLGRYDYTF. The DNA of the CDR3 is TGTGCCAGCAGCTTGGGCAGATATGACTACACCTTC. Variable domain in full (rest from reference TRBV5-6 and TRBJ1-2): DAGVTQSPTHLIKTRGQQVTLRCSPKSGHDTVSWYQQALGQGPQFIFQYYEEEERQRGNFPDRFSGHQFPNYSSELNVNALLLGDSALYLCASSLGRYDYTFGSGTRLTVV.

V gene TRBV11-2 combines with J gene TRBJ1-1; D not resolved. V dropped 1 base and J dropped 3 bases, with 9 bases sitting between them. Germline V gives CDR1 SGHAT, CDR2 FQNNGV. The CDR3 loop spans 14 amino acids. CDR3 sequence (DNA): TGTGCCAGCAGCTTAGGAGGGCCGTACACTGAAGCTTTCTTT. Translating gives CASSLGGPYTEAFF. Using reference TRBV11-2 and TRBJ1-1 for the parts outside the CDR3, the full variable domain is EAGVAQSPRYKIIEKRQSVAFWCNPISGHATLYWYQQILGQGPKLLIQFQNNGVVDDSQLPKDRFSAERLKGVDSTLKIQPAKLEDSAVYLCASSLGGPYTEAFFGQGTRLTVV.

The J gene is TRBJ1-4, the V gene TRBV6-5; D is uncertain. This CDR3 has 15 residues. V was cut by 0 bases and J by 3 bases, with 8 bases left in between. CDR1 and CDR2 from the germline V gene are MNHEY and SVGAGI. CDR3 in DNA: TGTGCCAGCAGTTACTCCTTCTCGGCTAATGAAAAACTGTTTTTT. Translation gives CASSYSFSANEKLFF.

As DNA, the CDR3 is TGTGCCAGCAGCTATGATCCGGGTCGCAACACTGAAGCTTTCTTT. Translated: CASSYDPGRNTEAFF. This chain uses TRBV5-6 with TRBJ1-1; the D is unclear. Germline CDR1 is SGHDT and CDR2 is YYEEEE. The CDR3 is 15 amino acids. With 3 bases removed from V and 2 bases from J, the gap between germline ends came to 14 bases.